This T cell receptor beta chain was sequenced in a study of regulatory T cells in long-lasting Graves disease. Arm-PCR with iRepertoire HTBI primers amplified the CDR3 regions for these TCR beta libraries. TCRdb processed the multiplex PCR reads anew with MiXCR; each CDR3 protein has one entry. The sample carries about 220,000 distinct CDR3 sequences, roughly a fifth recorded once. Time point here: newly diagnosed GD, antithyroid drugs for less than 3 months. The TCR library was made from RNA that had been extracted from PBMCs in TRIzol. This clonotype was seen repeatedly, ten times or more. Trimming took 6 bases from V and 4 from J; bases not matched to a gene: 3. The CDR3 runs 14 residues. Looked up from germline, CDR1 is DFQATT and CDR2 is SNEGSKA (reference sequence). Another study also made use of these data, one on T cells in Graves' hyperthyroidism and ophthalmopathy.

This chain connects TRBV20-1 to TRBJ2-1; 13 nucleotides line up with TRBD2. The sample was peripheral blood mononuclear cells (PBMCs), taken at new diagnosis, from a patient treated with antithyroid drugs. The receptor's source is a young woman with Graves disease. The chain's CDR3 is CSARTSGGYNEQFF. In DNA form, the CDR3 reads TGCAGTGCGAGGACTAGCGGGGGATACAATGAGCAGTTCTTC.